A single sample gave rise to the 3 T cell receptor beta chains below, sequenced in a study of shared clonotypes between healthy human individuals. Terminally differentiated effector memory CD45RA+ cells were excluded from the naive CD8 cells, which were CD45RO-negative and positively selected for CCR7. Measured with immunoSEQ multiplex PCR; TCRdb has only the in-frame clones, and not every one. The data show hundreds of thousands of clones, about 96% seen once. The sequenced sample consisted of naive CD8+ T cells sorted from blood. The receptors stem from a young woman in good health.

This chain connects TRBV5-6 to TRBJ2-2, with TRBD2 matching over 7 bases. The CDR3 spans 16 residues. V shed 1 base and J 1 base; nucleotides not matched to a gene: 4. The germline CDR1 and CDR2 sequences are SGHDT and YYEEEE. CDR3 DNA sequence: TGTGCCAGCAGCTTGCTCGGCGGGAGGAACACCGGGGAGCTGTTTTTT. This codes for CASSLLGGRNTGELFF.

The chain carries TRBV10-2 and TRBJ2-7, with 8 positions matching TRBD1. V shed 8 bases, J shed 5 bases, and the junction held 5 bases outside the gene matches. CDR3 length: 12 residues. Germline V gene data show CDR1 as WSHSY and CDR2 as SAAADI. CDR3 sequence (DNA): TGCGCCAGCGGCGCAGGGGGCCACGAGCAGTACTTC. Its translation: CASGAGGHEQYF.

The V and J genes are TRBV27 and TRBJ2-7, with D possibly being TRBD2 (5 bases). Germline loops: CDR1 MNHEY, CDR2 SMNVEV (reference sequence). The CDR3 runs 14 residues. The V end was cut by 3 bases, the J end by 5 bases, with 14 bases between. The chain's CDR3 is CASSFGRSADEQYF. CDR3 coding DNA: TGTGCCAGCAGTTTCGGTCGTAGCGCCGACGAGCAGTACTTC.